The rows below give T cell receptor beta chains drawn from one sample of a study of T cells after yellow fever vaccination. TCRdb independently ran MiXCR on the 5' RACE reads; one entry per CDR3 protein. This sample yields roughly 500,000 distinct CDR3 sequences, of which 15% to 20% are seen a single time; over 11% belongs to the top ten. Sample: PBMCs, taken 15 days after the yellow fever booster vaccination. The source is a man aged 30 to 45 who received the YFV17D yellow fever vaccine. Both conserved end residues are part of each CDR3. Fields, in order: clone size, D gene, J gene, V gene, CDR3 protein, CDR3 DNA. The D gene is left open where the match is weak. Where a row states a size, it is once, few, many or the class of an expanded clone; other rows omit it.

abundance: -
d_gene: -
j_gene: TRBJ2-3
v_gene: TRBV12-3/TRBV12-4
CDR3aa: CASSLRQTTDTQYF
CDR3nt: TGTGCCAGCAGTTTGCGTCAGACCACAGATACGCAGTATTTT

abundance: few
d_gene: TRBD2
j_gene: TRBJ2-2
v_gene: TRBV20-1
CDR3aa: CSAREEREGGELFF
CDR3nt: TGCAGTGCTAGAGAGGAGCGGGAAGGCGGGGAGCTGTTTTTT

abundance: -
d_gene: -
j_gene: TRBJ1-5
v_gene: TRBV4-3
CDR3aa: CASSQLVANQPQHF
CDR3nt: TGCGCCAGCAGCCAATTGGTCGCCAATCAGCCCCAGCATTTT

abundance: few
d_gene: -
j_gene: TRBJ2-7
v_gene: TRBV10-3
CDR3aa: CAISRTGQNYEQYF
CDR3nt: TGTGCCATCAGCCGGACCGGACAGAACTACGAGCAGTACTTC

abundance: -
d_gene: -
j_gene: TRBJ1-6
v_gene: TRBV7-9
CDR3aa: CASSLVWDSPLHF
CDR3nt: TGTGCCAGCAGCTTAGTGTGGGATTCACCCCTCCACTTT

abundance: -
d_gene: -
j_gene: TRBJ1-2
v_gene: TRBV20-1
CDR3aa: CSARGRGPYGYTF
CDR3nt: TGCAGTGCTAGAGGCAGGGGCCCCTATGGCTACACCTTC

abundance: -
d_gene: -
j_gene: TRBJ2-2
v_gene: TRBV29-1
CDR3aa: CSSRDSNTGELFF
CDR3nt: TGCAGCTCCAGGGATTCTAACACCGGGGAGCTGTTTTTT

abundance: -
d_gene: -
j_gene: TRBJ2-3
v_gene: TRBV5-1
CDR3aa: CASSLAPGSALDTQYF
CDR3nt: TGCGCCAGCAGCTTGGCCCCAGGCTCCGCCCTTGATACGCAGTATTTT

abundance: -
d_gene: -
j_gene: TRBJ2-1
v_gene: TRBV5-5
CDR3aa: CASSLQGSPGLANEQFF
CDR3nt: TGTGCCAGCAGTCTTCAGGGGTCTCCGGGACTCGCCAATGAGCAGTTCTTC

abundance: -
d_gene: -
j_gene: TRBJ2-7
v_gene: TRBV7-9
CDR3aa: CASSSVNSAYEQYF
CDR3nt: TGTGCCAGCAGCTCTGTCAATAGCGCCTACGAGCAGTACTTC

abundance: few
d_gene: -
j_gene: TRBJ2-7
v_gene: TRBV7-9
CDR3aa: CASSLDDYSYEQYF
CDR3nt: TGTGCCAGCAGCTTAGACGATTACTCCTACGAGCAGTACTTC

abundance: -
d_gene: -
j_gene: TRBJ2-6
v_gene: TRBV7-3
CDR3aa: CASSLTVTSSGANVLTF
CDR3nt: TGTGCCAGCAGCTTGACAGTCACCTCCTCTGGGGCCAACGTCCTGACTTTC

abundance: -
d_gene: TRBD2
j_gene: TRBJ2-1
v_gene: TRBV29-1
CDR3aa: CSVDLLSGLGNKYNEQFF
CDR3nt: TGCAGCGTTGACCTTCTGTCCGGACTAGGGAATAAATACAATGAGCAGTTCTTC

abundance: -
d_gene: TRBD1
j_gene: TRBJ2-3
v_gene: TRBV5-1
CDR3aa: CASSSAMVGGTGPDTQYF
CDR3nt: TGCGCCAGCAGCTCTGCAATGGTTGGAGGGACAGGGCCAGATACGCAGTATTTT

abundance: few
d_gene: TRBD1
j_gene: TRBJ1-1
v_gene: TRBV5-1
CDR3aa: CASSLNPGTGGNTEAFF
CDR3nt: TGCGCCAGCAGCCTAAACCCCGGGACAGGGGGGAACACTGAAGCTTTCTTT

abundance: -
d_gene: TRBD1
j_gene: TRBJ2-1
v_gene: TRBV29-1
CDR3aa: CSVGPGTGTYNEQFF
CDR3nt: TGCAGCGTTGGTCCAGGGACAGGCACCTACAATGAGCAGTTCTTC

abundance: -
d_gene: -
j_gene: TRBJ2-5
v_gene: TRBV12-3/TRBV12-4
CDR3aa: CASSFQLGSETQYF
CDR3nt: TGTGCCAGCAGTTTTCAGTTAGGTAGCGAGACCCAGTACTTC

abundance: -
d_gene: -
j_gene: TRBJ2-7
v_gene: TRBV28
CDR3aa: CASSSPSGTLSYEQYF
CDR3nt: TGTGCCAGCAGTTCCCCGTCCGGGACACTATCCTACGAGCAGTACTTC

abundance: -
d_gene: -
j_gene: TRBJ1-2
v_gene: TRBV10-3
CDR3aa: CAITTKGGYGYTF
CDR3nt: TGTGCCATCACCACGAAAGGCGGTTATGGCTACACCTTC

abundance: -
d_gene: -
j_gene: TRBJ2-1
v_gene: TRBV7-2
CDR3aa: CASSSGLRREQFF
CDR3nt: TGTGCCAGCAGCTCGGGACTCCGAAGGGAGCAGTTCTTC

abundance: -
d_gene: TRBD1
j_gene: TRBJ2-4
v_gene: TRBV4-3
CDR3aa: CASSQARDSRNIQYF
CDR3nt: TGCGCCAGCAGCCAAGCTCGGGACAGCCGAAACATTCAGTACTTC

abundance: few
d_gene: TRBD2
j_gene: TRBJ2-2
v_gene: TRBV12-3/TRBV12-4
CDR3aa: CASRLPGLAGGPGTGELFF
CDR3nt: TGTGCCAGCAGACTACCCGGACTAGCGGGAGGTCCCGGCACCGGGGAGCTGTTTTTT

abundance: few
d_gene: -
j_gene: TRBJ2-1
v_gene: TRBV24-1
CDR3aa: CATSDLYAGGNEQFF
CDR3nt: TGTGCCACCAGTGATTTATATGCCGGGGGCAATGAGCAGTTCTTC

abundance: few
d_gene: TRBD2
j_gene: TRBJ2-7
v_gene: TRBV7-2
CDR3aa: CASSFPGLAYEQYF
CDR3nt: TGTGCCAGCAGCTTCCCGGGACTAGCATACGAGCAGTACTTC

abundance: -
d_gene: -
j_gene: TRBJ2-3
v_gene: TRBV27
CDR3aa: CASSLYNTPDTQYF
CDR3nt: TGTGCCAGCAGTTTATACAATACCCCAGATACGCAGTATTTT

abundance: -
d_gene: TRBD1
j_gene: TRBJ1-1
v_gene: TRBV29-1
CDR3aa: CSVVGQGAWNTEAFF
CDR3nt: TGCAGCGTTGTGGGACAGGGGGCCTGGAACACTGAAGCTTTCTTT

abundance: -
d_gene: TRBD2
j_gene: TRBJ2-3
v_gene: TRBV7-2
CDR3aa: CASSFGLAGGADTQYF
CDR3nt: TGTGCCAGCAGCTTTGGGCTAGCGGGAGGGGCAGATACGCAGTATTTT

abundance: few
d_gene: -
j_gene: TRBJ2-6
v_gene: TRBV5-1
CDR3aa: CASSPEAIRANVLTF
CDR3nt: TGCGCCAGCAGCCCGGAAGCAATACGGGCCAACGTCCTGACTTTC

abundance: -
d_gene: -
j_gene: TRBJ2-7
v_gene: TRBV2
CDR3aa: CASRLNSASSYEQYF
CDR3nt: TGTGCCAGCAGACTTAACTCTGCGAGCTCCTACGAGCAGTACTTC

abundance: -
d_gene: -
j_gene: TRBJ2-1
v_gene: TRBV11-3
CDR3aa: CASCRGACNEQFF
CDR3nt: TGTGCCAGCTGCAGGGGCGCGTGCAATGAGCAGTTCTTC

abundance: -
d_gene: -
j_gene: TRBJ2-5
v_gene: TRBV6-1
CDR3aa: CASRPPRTVLGQETQYF
CDR3nt: TGTGCCAGCAGGCCCCCAAGGACAGTCTTGGGACAAGAGACCCAGTACTTC

abundance: few
d_gene: TRBD2
j_gene: TRBJ2-2
v_gene: TRBV5-5
CDR3aa: CASTRGSSGELFF
CDR3nt: TGTGCCAGCACTCGCGGGAGTTCCGGGGAGCTGTTTTTT

abundance: -
d_gene: TRBD2
j_gene: TRBJ2-1
v_gene: TRBV20-1
CDR3aa: CSATGSGSADEQFF
CDR3nt: TGCAGTGCTACGGGGAGCGGGAGTGCGGATGAGCAGTTCTTC

abundance: -
d_gene: -
j_gene: TRBJ2-7
v_gene: TRBV7-2
CDR3aa: CASSSRTGYEQYF
CDR3nt: TGTGCCAGCAGCTCAAGGACTGGCTACGAGCAGTACTTC

abundance: few
d_gene: TRBD1
j_gene: TRBJ2-1
v_gene: TRBV7-9
CDR3aa: CASSRLMGQYNEQFF
CDR3nt: TGTGCCAGCAGCCGGCTTATGGGACAGTACAATGAGCAGTTCTTC

abundance: -
d_gene: -
j_gene: TRBJ2-1
v_gene: TRBV19
CDR3aa: CASSIDQRAIYNEQFF
CDR3nt: TGTGCCAGTAGTATAGATCAGCGGGCCATTTACAATGAGCAGTTCTTC

abundance: few
d_gene: -
j_gene: TRBJ2-7
v_gene: TRBV4-2
CDR3aa: CASSSGTWDAYEQYF
CDR3nt: TGTGCCAGCAGCTCTGGGACCTGGGATGCCTACGAGCAGTACTTC

abundance: -
d_gene: TRBD1
j_gene: TRBJ1-1
v_gene: TRBV5-1
CDR3aa: CASSAGDSNTEAFF
CDR3nt: TGCGCCAGCAGCGCCGGGGACAGTAACACTGAAGCTTTCTTT

abundance: few
d_gene: -
j_gene: TRBJ2-5
v_gene: TRBV7-2
CDR3aa: CASSQRVGSETQYF
CDR3nt: TGTGCCAGCAGCCAGAGGGTCGGATCTGAGACCCAGTACTTC

abundance: -
d_gene: -
j_gene: TRBJ2-7
v_gene: TRBV11-2
CDR3aa: CASSREGATPYEQYF
CDR3nt: TGTGCCAGCAGCCGAGAAGGGGCCACTCCCTACGAGCAGTACTTC

abundance: few
d_gene: -
j_gene: TRBJ2-5
v_gene: TRBV6-1
CDR3aa: CASREGLKHMGETQYF
CDR3nt: TGTGCCAGCAGAGAGGGACTCAAACACATGGGGGAGACCCAGTACTTC

abundance: many
d_gene: -
j_gene: TRBJ2-3
v_gene: TRBV9
CDR3aa: CASSVDRATDTQYF
CDR3nt: TGTGCCAGCAGCGTAGACAGGGCCACAGATACGCAGTATTTT

abundance: few
d_gene: -
j_gene: TRBJ2-1
v_gene: TRBV19
CDR3aa: CASSMGGHTGSSYNEQFF
CDR3nt: TGTGCCAGTAGTATGGGCGGGCATACGGGGAGCTCCTACAATGAGCAGTTCTTC

abundance: few
d_gene: -
j_gene: TRBJ2-6
v_gene: TRBV7-9
CDR3aa: CASTHMMGHGANVLTF
CDR3nt: TGTGCCAGCACTCATATGATGGGGCATGGGGCCAACGTCCTGACTTTC

abundance: -
d_gene: TRBD1
j_gene: TRBJ2-1
v_gene: TRBV6-1
CDR3aa: CASSVGTGVREQFF
CDR3nt: TGTGCCAGCAGCGTCGGGACAGGGGTTCGAGAGCAGTTCTTC

abundance: -
d_gene: -
j_gene: TRBJ2-7
v_gene: TRBV6-5
CDR3aa: CASRGTLSYEQYF
CDR3nt: TGTGCCAGCAGGGGGACTCTCTCCTACGAGCAGTACTTC

abundance: -
d_gene: TRBD2
j_gene: TRBJ2-2
v_gene: TRBV12-3/TRBV12-4
CDR3aa: CASGGLAVNTGELFF
CDR3nt: TGTGCCAGCGGTGGACTAGCAGTTAACACCGGGGAGCTGTTTTTT